The 13 T cell receptor beta chains reported below all come from one sample, sequenced in a study of blood T cell repertoires in COVID-19. Only in-frame clones appear in the TCRdb table, and some are missing; sequencing was by immunoSEQ multiplex PCR. The sample yields around 360,000 clones, around 87% seen once. Source material: peripheral blood. The receptors here all came from a woman in her 30s with COVID-19, enrolled during active disease.

This chain joins TRBV3-1 (or the pseudogene TRBV3-2) and TRBJ2-1, with 7 bases that match TRBD1. J lost 8 bases, V lost 0 bases, and 16 bases had no gene match. Germline CDR1 LGHDT, CDR2 YNNKEL (reference sequence). The CDR3 spans 18 residues. The CDR3 is CASSQDLGGGLGVDEQFF. The CDR3 nucleotides are TGTGCCAGCAGCCAAGATTTAGGGGGCGGCCTGGGGGTAGATGAGCAGTTCTTC.

This sequence joins TRBV2 and TRBJ2-3; 11 positions agree with TRBD2. The CDR3 loop spans 22 amino acids. Germline-derived CDR1 and CDR2 are SNHLY and FYNNEI. Losses at the gene ends were 7 bases for V and 5 bases for J; bases not matched to a gene: 29. CDR3 coding DNA: TGTGCCAGCACCCGAGATGGGCCGGACAGGCCGCTGCGACTAGCGGGAATAGATACGCAGTATTTT. Amino acid sequence: CASTRDGPDRPLRLAGIDTQYF.

V gene TRBV5-1 combines with J gene TRBJ1-2; 7 positions match TRBD1. The CDR3 extends over 16 amino acids. V lost 3 bases and J lost 5; bases outside the gene matches: 13. Germline V gene sequence: CDR1 SGHRS, CDR2 YFSETQ. As DNA, the CDR3 is TGCGCCAGCAGCTCCGAGGGAAGGGGGCAGAGATATGGCTACACCTTC. The encoded protein is CASSSEGRGQRYGYTF.

This clone was recorded once. The chain has TRBV30 and TRBJ2-4, with D possibly matching TRBD2 (5 bases). Germline lookup yields CDR1 GTSNPN and CDR2 SVGIG (reference sequence). Trimming stripped 4 bases from V and 0 bases from J, with 16 bases between. The CDR3 totals 16 residues. DNA for the CDR3: TGTGCCTGGACCCTATCGGCAGGACTAGCCAAAAACATTCAGTACTTC. Protein: CAWTLSAGLAKNIQYF.

Note on this clone: Other DNA sequences of this sample code for an identical CDR3. The rearrangement uses TRBV5-1 and TRBJ1-1; the D gene is possibly TRBD1 (5 bases). The CDR3 consists of 13 residues. Trimming cost V 2 bases and J 2 bases, with 7 bases left between them. Germline loops: CDR1 SGHRS, CDR2 YFSETQ. CDR3 sequence reads: CASSFRGNTEAFF. CDR3 nucleotides: TGCGCCAGCAGCTTTAGGGGAAACACTGAAGCTTTCTTT.

J is TRBJ2-5 and V is TRBV5-8, with TRBD1 identical over 7 bases. CDR3 size: 14 residues. The junction had 4 bases not matched to a gene; V was cut back by 0 bases and J by 5 bases. Germline assignment: CDR1 SGHTS and CDR2 YDEGEE. CDR3 region: CASSLGQGRETQYF. The CDR3, as DNA: TGTGCCAGCAGCTTGGGACAGGGACGGGAGACCCAGTACTTC.

This chain connects TRBV27 to TRBJ2-2, with 8 bases that match TRBD1. Germline lookup yields CDR1 MNHEY and CDR2 SMNVEV (reference sequence). The V segment lost 5 bases and the J segment 3 bases; nucleotides outside the gene matches: 8. CDR3 length: 16 amino acids. CDR3 nucleotide sequence: TGTGCCAGCAGTCGAGACAGGGGAACGGACACCGGGGAGCTGTTTTTT. Translated, it gives CASSRDRGTDTGELFF.

CDR3 sequence reads: CASSLNSYDSPLHF. CDR3 bases: TGCGCCAGCAGCTTGAACAGTTATGATTCACCCCTCCACTTT. V usage is TRBV5-1 and J usage is TRBJ1-6; no clear D gene. The germline V gene has CDR1 SGHRS and CDR2 YFSETQ. The ends were cut back, 1 base at V and 8 bases at J, with 10 bases in the middle. The CDR3 spans 14 residues. The full variable domain, in which reference TRBV5-1 and TRBJ1-6 provide the parts outside the CDR3, is KAGVTQTPRYLIKTRGQQVTLSCSPISGHRSVSWYQQTPGQGLQFLFEYFSETQRNKGNFPGRFSGRQFSNSRSEMNVSTLELGDSALYLCASSLNSYDSPLHFGNGTRLTVT.

This rearrangement joins TRBV11-2 to TRBJ2-3; TRBD2 matches at 9 bases. This CDR3 region has 18 residues. V was pared by 2 bases and J by 2 bases, with 11 bases of the junction left unmatched. Per the germline V gene, CDR1 is SGHAT and CDR2 is FQNNGV. The CDR3 is CASSLRLAGEGATDTQYF. For the CDR3, the DNA is TGTGCCAGCAGCTTACGATTAGCGGGAGAAGGGGCCACAGATACGCAGTATTTT.

The chain uses TRBV28 and TRBJ1-5; the match to TRBD1 covers 7 bases. The CDR3 length is 14 residues. V trimming: 6 bases; J trimming: 7 bases; junction bases outside the gene matches: 9. Germline V gene data show CDR1 as MDHEN and CDR2 as SYDVKM. CDR3 protein: CASRRRGAGQPQHF. The CDR3 DNA reads TGTGCCAGCAGGCGCAGGGGGGCAGGGCAGCCCCAGCATTTT.

The chain is built from TRBV7-2 and TRBJ2-2; no firm D call. The V gene lost 7 bases and the J gene lost 12 bases, with 12 bases spanning the gap. Germline V lookup: CDR1 SGHTA, CDR2 FQGNSA. The CDR3 spans 11 residues. The CDR3 nucleotides read TGTGCCAGCACCCTACGGGTCCAGCTGTTTTTT. Translating it yields CASTLRVQLFF.

This sequence joins TRBV28 and TRBJ1-1; tentative D call: TRBD1 (5 bases). The V gene's germline CDR1 is MDHEN and CDR2 SYDVKM. Trimming stripped 5 bases from V and 0 bases from J, with 13 bases between. The CDR3 is 15 residues long. The CDR3 sequence: CASSPQGGVNTEAFF. In nucleotides, the CDR3 is TGTGCCAGCAGTCCGCAGGGTGGGGTGAACACTGAAGCTTTCTTT. The whole variable domain, filled in from reference TRBV28 and TRBJ1-1, reads DVKVTQSSRYLVKRTGEKVFLECVQDMDHENMFWYRQDPGLGLRLIYFSYDVKMKEKGDIPEGYSVSREKKERFSLILESASTNQTSMYLCASSPQGGVNTEAFFGQGTRLTVV.

The genes are TRBV27 and TRBJ2-7; 9 nucleotides agree with TRBD1. This CDR3 is 15 amino acids long. Germline V gene sequence: CDR1 MNHEY, CDR2 SMNVEV (reference sequence). Trimming removed 5 bases from V and 6 bases from J; junction bases left unmatched: 11. In DNA form, the CDR3 reads TGTGCCAGCAGTCGATCGGACAGGGGTGTTTTCGAGCAGTACTTC. This codes for CASSRSDRGVFEQYF.